These 19 T cell receptor beta chains originate from one sample sequenced in a study of spatial heterogeneity in lung cancer (dated by TCRdb to between 2018 and 2021). Explained via the paper, the time point label denotes: blood at routine non-recurrence follow-up after resection. For TCR sequencing, whole RNA was extracted from tumor and nontumor lung tissue, or from cryopreserved PBMC samples, and no cell sorting was done. Libraries were prepared through 5' RACE. The sample was run on a NextSeq 500. The public reads were reanalyzed by TCRdb: fastp trimming at Q25, MiXCR alignment, in-frame beta chains only. Entries that share a CDR3 protein sequence are merged under the most common genes and DNA. This sample has around 47,000 distinct CDR3 sequences in its table, and 6% to 8.5% of those were observed once. Of the sample, over 30% is held by the ten largest clones. Sequences were derived from PBMCs, sampled at follow-up. Every receptor here comes from a female donor with early-stage non-small cell lung cancer.

At least ten counts were recorded for this clonotype. This chain links TRBV19 with TRBJ2-5; D uncertain. Between the trimmed V and J ends, which lost 5 bases and 4 bases, there was a span of 17 bases. The CDR3 spans 15 residues. The germline V gene encodes CDR1 LNHDA and CDR2 SQIVND (reference sequence). This CDR3 reads CASSPLGSSRETQYF. The CDR3 DNA follows: TGTGCCAGTAGTCCCTTAGGAAGCTCCCGAGAGACCCAGTACTTC.

By proportion, this clonotype is medium-sized. V and J are TRBV2 and TRBJ2-5; possibly TRBD2 for D (5 bases). This CDR3 comprises 16 residues. CDR1 and CDR2 (germline): SNHLY, FYNNEI. V lost 1 base and J 4 bases, leaving 16 bases between the germline ends. The CDR3 nucleotides read TGTGCCAGCAGTGAAGAGGAGGAGCTAGCAACAGAGACCCAGTACTTC. This translates into CASSEEEELATETQYF.

This clonotype was found a few times. The chain carries TRBV20-1 and TRBJ1-5; D remains unclear. The germline V gene has CDR1 DFQATT and CDR2 SNEGSKA (reference sequence). The CDR3 runs 16 residues. Trimming removed 1 base at V and 0 bases at J, with 13 bases between. Written as DNA, the CDR3 is TGCAGTGCTAGAGGGGGTCAGGACCTTAGCAATCAGCCCCAGCATTTT. As protein: CSARGGQDLSNQPQHF.

V gene TRBV20-1 combines with J gene TRBJ2-3; TRBD2 aligns across 8 bases. After removal of 2 bases from V and 1 base from J, the junction contained 11 bases not matched to a gene. There are 17 residues in the CDR3. Germline CDR1 is DFQATT and CDR2 is SNEGSKA (reference sequence). DNA for the CDR3: TGCAGTGCTAGACTCCCTTACGGGGGGGGACGCACAGATACGCAGTATTTT. Its protein product is CSARLPYGGGRTDTQYF.

A few counts support this clonotype. The chain uses TRBV20-1 and TRBJ1-1; 9 positions agree with TRBD1. Germline CDR1 and CDR2: DFQATT and SNEGSKA (reference sequence). Trimming removed 4 bases from V and 4 bases from J; junction bases left unmatched: 7. CDR3 length: 14 amino acids. CDR3 nucleotide sequence: TGCAGTGCTAATTACAGGGGGCGCGGCACTGAAGCTTTCTTT. As protein: CSANYRGRGTEAFF.

This chain uses TRBV2 with TRBJ2-7; 7 nucleotides line up with TRBD2. Trimming took 7 bases from V and 1 from J; bases not matched to a gene: 4. The V gene's germline CDR1 is SNHLY and CDR2 FYNNEI. The CDR3 loop spans 13 amino acids. This CDR3 is CASTSSGSYEQYF. The CDR3 DNA reads as TGTGCCAGCACGTCTAGCGGTTCCTACGAGCAGTACTTC.

The chain is built from TRBV20-1 and TRBJ2-7, with 10 bases that match TRBD1. The J segment lost 6 bases and the V segment lost 5 bases, leaving 10 bases of the junction unmatched. CDR3 length: 14 amino acids. Germline CDR1 DFQATT, CDR2 SNEGSKA (reference sequence). The CDR3 DNA follows: TGCAGTGCTCGTCAGACCGGGACAGGGGTCGAGCAGTACTTC. This translates into CSARQTGTGVEQYF.

This chain joins TRBV20-1 and TRBJ2-3; D gene unclear. The V gene lost 4 bases and the J gene lost 4 bases, with 24 bases spanning the gap. Germline V gene sequence: CDR1 DFQATT, CDR2 SNEGSKA (reference sequence). This CDR3 spans 17 amino acids. The DNA for the CDR3 is TGCAGTGCTATGGCTCCTCCCCCAGGTGATGTTGCAGATACGCAGTATTTT. It is translated as CSAMAPPPGDVADTQYF.

Ten or more counts support this clonotype. V usage is TRBV5-1 and J usage is TRBJ2-1; either TRBD1 or TRBD2 may supply D (6 bases each). This CDR3 is built from 15 residues. Germline assignment: CDR1 SGHRS and CDR2 YFSETQ. V was pared by 0 bases and J by 2 bases, with 9 bases between. The CDR3 bases are TGCGCCAGCAGCTTGGAGGGGGGCGCCTACAATGAGCAGTTCTTC. Translation: CASSLEGGAYNEQFF. Combining the CDR3 with reference TRBV5-1 and TRBJ2-1 gives the whole variable domain KAGVTQTPRYLIKTRGQQVTLSCSPISGHRSVSWYQQTPGQGLQFLFEYFSETQRNKGNFPGRFSGRQFSNSRSEMNVSTLELGDSALYLCASSLEGGAYNEQFFGPGTRLTVL.

For the CDR3, the DNA is TGTGCCAGCAGTTACAGGCGGGGCATCACAGATACGCAGTATTTT. This sequence encodes CASSYRRGITDTQYF. This chain joins TRBV6-6 and TRBJ2-3; D is possibly TRBD2 (6 bases). CDR3 length: 15 residues. V dropped 2 bases and J dropped 2 bases, with 11 bases sitting between them. In germline, CDR1 is MNHNY, CDR2 SVGAGI (reference sequence).

This clonotype was counted ten times or more. This rearrangement joins TRBV20-1 to TRBJ2-3, with a tentative D call TRBD2 (7 bases). Trimming cost V 0 bases and J 4 bases, with 14 bases left between them. Looked up from germline, CDR1 is DFQATT and CDR2 is SNEGSKA (reference sequence). CDR3 size: 15 residues. The CDR3 coding sequence is TGCAGTGCTAGAGATTGGGCGGGGGCCTCAGATACGCAGTATTTT. Translating it yields CSARDWAGASDTQYF.

This clonotype was counted a few times. This chain uses TRBV5-1 with TRBJ2-1, with no clear D. The CDR3 totals 15 residues. CDR1 and CDR2 from the germline V gene are SGHRS and YFSETQ. V was pared by 4 bases and J by 0 bases, with 11 bases between. The CDR3 is CASSPTLSSYNEQFF. The CDR3 DNA is TGCGCCAGCAGCCCGACCCTAAGCTCCTACAATGAGCAGTTCTTC.

This chain joins TRBV5-1 and TRBJ1-6; D might be TRBD1 (5 bases). V was clipped by 5 bases and J by 7 bases, with 16 bases between them. CDR1 and CDR2 (germline): SGHRS, YFSETQ. This CDR3 has 15 residues. The CDR3 here is CASSLQDGGNSPLHF. DNA for the CDR3: TGCGCCAGCAGTCTCCAGGACGGGGGGAATTCACCCCTCCACTTT. Supplemented by reference TRBV5-1 and TRBJ1-6, the full variable domain reads KAGVTQTPRYLIKTRGQQVTLSCSPISGHRSVSWYQQTPGQGLQFLFEYFSETQRNKGNFPGRFSGRQFSNSRSEMNVSTLELGDSALYLCASSLQDGGNSPLHFGNGTRLTVT.

This rearrangement joins TRBV7-6 to TRBJ1-5; a weak D match, TRBD1 (6 bases). The CDR3 contains 16 residues. From germline, CDR1 is SGHVS and CDR2 FNYEAQ. V gave up 4 bases and J gave up 0 bases, with 13 bases separating them. The DNA for the CDR3 is TGTGCCAGCAGCTGGGGGACATCATATAGCAATCAGCCCCAGCATTTT. Translation gives CASSWGTSYSNQPQHF.

This clonotype was found many times. J is TRBJ1-3 and V is TRBV6-5; 7 bases line up with TRBD1. Per the germline V gene, CDR1 is MNHEY and CDR2 is SVGAGI. The V segment lost 7 bases and the J segment 1 base; nucleotides outside the gene matches: 7. This CDR3 spans 15 amino acids. Written as DNA, the CDR3 is TGTGCCAGCACCCTCACCAGGGGGTCTGGAAACACCATATATTTT. It encodes CASTLTRGSGNTIYF.

At least ten counts were recorded for this clonotype. The chain is built from TRBV2 and TRBJ2-5; D gene uncertain. V was trimmed by 9 bases and J by 7 bases, leaving 21 bases between them. Germline CDR1 and CDR2: SNHLY and FYNNEI. The CDR3 is made up of 14 amino acids. The CDR3 nucleotides are TGTGCCAGTCACGCGACCTACTTCCCCGGGACCCAGTACTTC. Protein product: CASHATYFPGTQYF.

This clonotype occurred a few times. The rearrangement uses TRBV6-5 and TRBJ2-7, with D perhaps matching TRBD2 (5 bases). Germline CDR1 is MNHEY and CDR2 is SVGAGI. V dropped 8 bases and J dropped 1 base, with 18 bases sitting between them. The CDR3 is 15 residues long. The CDR3 DNA reads TGTGCCAGCGCCTCCTCGAGGTCGGGGTCCTACGAGCAGTACTTC. Amino acids: CASASSRSGSYEQYF.

The J gene is TRBJ2-3, the V gene TRBV6-6; weak D call: TRBD2 (5 bases). This CDR3 has 17 amino acids. Deletions cut 0 bases from V and 2 bases from J, with 15 bases between. Looked up from germline, CDR1 is MNHNY and CDR2 is SVGAGI (reference sequence). In DNA form, the CDR3 reads TGTGCCAGCAGTTACTCGAGGGCGCCCCTGGACACAGATACGCAGTATTTT. This translates into CASSYSRAPLDTDTQYF.

This clonotype has just a few counts. J is TRBJ2-2 and V is TRBV15, with TRBD1 identical over 7 bases. The V gene's germline CDR1 is LNHNV and CDR2 YYDKDF (reference sequence). The CDR3 runs 16 residues. V trimming: 5 bases; J trimming: 6 bases; junction bases outside the gene matches: 12. Written as DNA, the CDR3 is TGTGCCACCAGCTCTGCCGGGACAGCACGATCCGGGGAGCTGTTTTTT. Protein: CATSSAGTARSGELFF.